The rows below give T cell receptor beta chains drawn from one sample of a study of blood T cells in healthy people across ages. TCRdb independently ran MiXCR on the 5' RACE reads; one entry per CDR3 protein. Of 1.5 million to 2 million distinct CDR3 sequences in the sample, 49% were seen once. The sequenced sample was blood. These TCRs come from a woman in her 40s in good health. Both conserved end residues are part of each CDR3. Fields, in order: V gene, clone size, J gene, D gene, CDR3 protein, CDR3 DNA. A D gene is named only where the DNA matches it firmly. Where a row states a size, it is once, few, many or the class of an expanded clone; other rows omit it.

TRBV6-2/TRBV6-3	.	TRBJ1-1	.	CASRKNTEAFF	TGTGCCAGCAGAAAGAACACTGAAGCTTTCTTT
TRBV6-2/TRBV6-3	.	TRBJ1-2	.	CASSYSGEPRSHGYTF	TGTGCCAGCAGTTACTCGGGAGAGCCCAGGAGTCATGGCTACACCTTC
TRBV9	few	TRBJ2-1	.	CASTVAASSYNEQFF	TGTGCCAGCACCGTAGCGGCGAGCTCCTACAATGAGCAGTTCTTC
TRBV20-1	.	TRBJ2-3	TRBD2	CSAGLAGGERTQYF	TGCAGTGCGGGACTAGCGGGGGGGGAGCGCACGCAGTATTTT
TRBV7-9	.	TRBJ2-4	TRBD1	CASSSTGGTNIQYF	TGTGCCAGCAGCTCAACAGGGGGGACAAACATTCAGTACTTC
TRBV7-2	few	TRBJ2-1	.	CASSLGAGTFYNEQFF	TGTGCCAGCAGCTTAGGCGCGGGCACCTTTTACAATGAGCAGTTCTTC
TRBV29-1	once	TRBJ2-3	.	CSVDMTGQYTDTQYF	TGCAGCGTTGATATGACAGGACAATACACAGATACGCAGTATTTT
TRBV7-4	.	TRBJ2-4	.	CASSSPEGGTISYKQYF	TGTGCCAGCAGTTCTCCCGAGGGGGGCACTATCTCCTACAAGCAGTACTTC
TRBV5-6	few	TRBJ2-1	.	CASSLIGQTNEQFF	TGTGCCAGCAGCTTGATAGGACAGACAAATGAGCAGTTCTTC
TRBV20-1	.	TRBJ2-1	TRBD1	CSASGQADDNEQFF	TGCAGTGCTTCGGGACAGGCCGACGACAATGAGCAGTTCTTC
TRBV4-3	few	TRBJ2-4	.	CASSLDHRGLLAKNIQYF	TGCGCCAGCAGCCTCGACCACAGGGGACTCCTAGCCAAAAACATTCAGTACTTC
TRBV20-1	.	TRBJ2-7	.	CSADSRRSYEQYF	TGCAGTGCGGACTCTAGACGGTCCTACGAGCAGTACTTC
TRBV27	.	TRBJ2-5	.	CASSPLGTYQETQYF	TGTGCCAGCAGTCCCCTGGGGACTTATCAAGAGACCCAGTACTTC
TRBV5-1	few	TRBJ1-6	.	CASSLVVGANYNSPLHF	TGCGCCAGCAGCTTGGTTGTAGGGGCGAACTATAATTCACCCCTCCACTTT
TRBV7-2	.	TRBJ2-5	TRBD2	CASSLPLAGQETQNF	TGTGCCAGCAGCCTACCACTAGCGGGGCAAGAGACCCAGAACTTC
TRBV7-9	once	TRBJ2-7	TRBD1	CASSLVLPATGGAEQYF	TGTGCCAGCAGCTTAGTTCTGCCCGCGACAGGGGGAGCTGAGCAGTACTTC
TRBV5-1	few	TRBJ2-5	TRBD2	CASSLDASGGQETQYF	TGCGCCAGCAGCTTGGACGCTAGCGGGGGACAAGAGACCCAGTACTTC
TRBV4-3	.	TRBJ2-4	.	CASSQGHAQQYF	TGCGCCAGCAGCCAGGGGCACGCCCAGCAGTACTTC
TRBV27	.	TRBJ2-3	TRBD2	CASSLSLQTSGGVTDTQYF	TGTGCCAGCAGTTTATCCCTCCAGACTAGCGGGGGAGTCACAGATACGCAGTATTTT
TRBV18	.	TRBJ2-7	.	CASSPRASRSYEQYF	TGTGCCAGCTCACCTCGGGCGAGCAGATCCTACGAGCAGTACTTC
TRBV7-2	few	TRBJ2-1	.	CASSLRSSQNSYNEQFF	TGTGCCAGCAGCTTAAGGAGTTCACAGAACTCCTACAATGAGCAGTTCTTC
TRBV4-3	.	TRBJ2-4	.	CASSQDLGGDIQYF	TGCGCCAGCAGCCAAGATCTAGGGGGGGACATTCAGTACTTC
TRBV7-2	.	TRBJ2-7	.	CVSSFLTAYEQYF	TGTGTCAGCAGCTTTCTTACAGCTTACGAGCAGTACTTC
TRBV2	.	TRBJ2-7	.	CASSDRIGSNEQYF	TGTGCCAGCAGTGATCGTATAGGGAGCAACGAGCAGTACTTC
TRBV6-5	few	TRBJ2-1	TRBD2	CASGPSYGGGHNEQFF	TGTGCCAGCGGCCCTAGTTATGGCGGGGGGCACAATGAGCAGTTCTTC
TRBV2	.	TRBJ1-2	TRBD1	CASTTDRANYGYTF	TGTGCCAGCACCACGGACAGGGCTAACTATGGCTACACCTTC
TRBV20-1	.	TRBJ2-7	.	CSARDGPTYEQYF	TGCAGTGCTAGAGATGGGCCAACCTACGAGCAGTACTTC
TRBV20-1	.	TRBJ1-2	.	CSPLGTVANYGYTF	TGCAGCCCTTTGGGGACCGTAGCTAACTATGGCTACACCTTC
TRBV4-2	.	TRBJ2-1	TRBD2	CASSQEQRGGIEQFF	TGTGCCAGCAGCCAAGAGCAGCGGGGGGGTATTGAGCAGTTCTTC
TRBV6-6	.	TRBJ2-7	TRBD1	CASSYTPGQLYEQYF	TGTGCCAGCAGTTACACCCCGGGACAGCTATACGAGCAGTACTTC
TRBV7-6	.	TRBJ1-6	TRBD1	CASSSGTGSNNSPLHF	TGTGCCAGCAGCTCGGGGACAGGGAGTAATAATTCACCCCTCCACTTT
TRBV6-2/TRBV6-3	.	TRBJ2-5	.	CASSPRRGTTQETQYF	TGTGCCAGCAGCCCCCGGCGGGGTACTACACAAGAGACCCAGTACTTC
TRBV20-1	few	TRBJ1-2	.	CSARAANGYTF	TGCAGTGCTAGGGCGGCGAATGGCTACACCTTC
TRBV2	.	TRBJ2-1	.	CASMQGQESNEQFF	TGTGCCAGCATGCAGGGGCAGGAGTCCAATGAGCAGTTCTTC
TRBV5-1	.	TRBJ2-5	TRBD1	CASSSIPGQGLETQYF	TGCGCCAGCAGCTCTATACCGGGACAGGGTCTAGAGACCCAGTACTTC
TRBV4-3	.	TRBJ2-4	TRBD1	CASSSRDRDYDIQYF	TGCGCCAGCAGCTCCCGGGACAGGGATTACGACATTCAGTACTTC
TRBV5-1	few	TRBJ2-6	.	CASSYDRGGANVLTF	TGCGCCAGCAGCTATGACCGCGGCGGGGCCAACGTCCTGACTTTC
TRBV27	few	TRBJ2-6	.	CATKTGANVLTF	TGTGCCACCAAGACCGGGGCCAACGTCCTGACTTTC
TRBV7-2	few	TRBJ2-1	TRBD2	CASSRYRHGTKSNNEQFF	TGTGCCAGCAGCCGGTACCGACACGGGACTAAAAGTAACAATGAGCAGTTCTTC
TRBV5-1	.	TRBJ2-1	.	CASSWGLRGNMNEQFF	TGCGCCAGCAGCTGGGGGCTTAGGGGCAATATGAATGAGCAGTTCTTC